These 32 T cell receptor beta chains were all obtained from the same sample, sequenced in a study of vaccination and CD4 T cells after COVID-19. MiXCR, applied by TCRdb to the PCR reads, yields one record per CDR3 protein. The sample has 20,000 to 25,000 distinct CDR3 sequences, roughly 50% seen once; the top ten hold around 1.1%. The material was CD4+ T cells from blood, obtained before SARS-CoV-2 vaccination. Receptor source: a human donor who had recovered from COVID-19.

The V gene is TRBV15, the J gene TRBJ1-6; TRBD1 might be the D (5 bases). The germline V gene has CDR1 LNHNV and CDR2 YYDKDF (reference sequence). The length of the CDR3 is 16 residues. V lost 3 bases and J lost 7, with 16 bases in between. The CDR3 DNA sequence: TGTGCCACCAGCAGCTTACCGGGGGTCCCAAATTCACCCCTCCACTTT. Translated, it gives CATSSLPGVPNSPLHF.

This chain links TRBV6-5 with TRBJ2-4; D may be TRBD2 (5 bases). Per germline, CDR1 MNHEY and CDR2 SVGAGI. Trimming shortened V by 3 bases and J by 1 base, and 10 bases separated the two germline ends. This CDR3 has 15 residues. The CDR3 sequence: CASSYSPGAKNIQYF. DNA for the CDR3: TGTGCCAGCAGTTATTCTCCGGGGGCCAAAAACATTCAGTACTTC.

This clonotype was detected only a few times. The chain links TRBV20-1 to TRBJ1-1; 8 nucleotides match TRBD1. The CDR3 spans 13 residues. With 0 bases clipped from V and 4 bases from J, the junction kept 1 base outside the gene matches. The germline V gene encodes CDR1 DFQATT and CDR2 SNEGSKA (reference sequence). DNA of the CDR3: TGCAGTGCTAGAGACGGACAGGGCACTGAAGCTTTCTTT. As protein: CSARDGQGTEAFF.

The CDR3 sequence: CASSPHGRESREAFF. The CDR3 DNA sequence: TGTGCCAGTAGTCCCCATGGCAGGGAGAGCCGTGAAGCTTTCTTT. The chain uses TRBV19 and TRBJ1-1; D may be TRBD1 (5 bases). V was clipped by 5 bases and J by 7 bases, with 20 bases between them. The CDR3 sequence is 15 residues long. CDR1 is LNHDA, CDR2 SQIVND, per germline (reference sequence).

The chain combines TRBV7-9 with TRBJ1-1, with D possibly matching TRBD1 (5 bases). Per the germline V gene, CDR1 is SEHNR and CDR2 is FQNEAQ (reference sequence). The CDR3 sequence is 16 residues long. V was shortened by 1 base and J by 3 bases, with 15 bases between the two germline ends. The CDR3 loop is CASSLERGRVDTEAFF. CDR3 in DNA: TGTGCCAGCAGCTTAGAACGGGGCAGGGTGGACACTGAAGCTTTCTTT.

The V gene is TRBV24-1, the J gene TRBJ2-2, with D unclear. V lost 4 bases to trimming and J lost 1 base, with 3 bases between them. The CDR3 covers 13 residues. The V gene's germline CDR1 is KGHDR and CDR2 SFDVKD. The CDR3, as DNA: TGTGCCACCAGTGAGGGGAACACCGGGGAGCTGTTTTTT. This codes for CATSEGNTGELFF.

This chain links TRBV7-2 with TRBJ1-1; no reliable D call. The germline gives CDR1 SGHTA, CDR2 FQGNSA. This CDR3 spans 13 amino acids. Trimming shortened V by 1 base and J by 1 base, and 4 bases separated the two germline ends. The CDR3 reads CASSLGQNTEAFF. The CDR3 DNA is TGTGCCAGCAGCTTAGGGCAGAACACTGAAGCTTTCTTT.

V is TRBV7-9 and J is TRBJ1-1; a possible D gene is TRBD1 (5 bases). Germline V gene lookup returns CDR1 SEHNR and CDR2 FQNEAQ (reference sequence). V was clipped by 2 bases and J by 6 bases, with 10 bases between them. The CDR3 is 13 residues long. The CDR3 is CASSLNRPAEAFF. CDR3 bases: TGTGCCAGCAGCTTAAACAGGCCCGCTGAAGCTTTCTTT.

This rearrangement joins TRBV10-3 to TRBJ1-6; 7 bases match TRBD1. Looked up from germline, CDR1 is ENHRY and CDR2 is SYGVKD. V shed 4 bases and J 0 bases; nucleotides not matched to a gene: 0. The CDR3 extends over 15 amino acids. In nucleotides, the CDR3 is TGTGCCATCAGTGGGGACAGCTCCTATAATTCACCCCTCCACTTT. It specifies CAISGDSSYNSPLHF.

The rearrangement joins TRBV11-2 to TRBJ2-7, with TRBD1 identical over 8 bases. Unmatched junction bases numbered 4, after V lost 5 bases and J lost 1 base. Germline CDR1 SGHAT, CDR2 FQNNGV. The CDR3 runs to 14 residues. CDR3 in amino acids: CASSQHRGSYEQYF. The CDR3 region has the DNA TGTGCCAGCAGCCAACACAGGGGGTCCTACGAGCAGTACTTC.

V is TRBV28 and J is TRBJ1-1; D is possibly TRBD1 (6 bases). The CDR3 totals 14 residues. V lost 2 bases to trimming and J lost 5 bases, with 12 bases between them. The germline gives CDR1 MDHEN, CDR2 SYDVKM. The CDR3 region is CASSLGGLRTEAFF. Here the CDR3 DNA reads TGTGCCAGCAGTTTAGGGGGGCTTCGGACTGAAGCTTTCTTT.

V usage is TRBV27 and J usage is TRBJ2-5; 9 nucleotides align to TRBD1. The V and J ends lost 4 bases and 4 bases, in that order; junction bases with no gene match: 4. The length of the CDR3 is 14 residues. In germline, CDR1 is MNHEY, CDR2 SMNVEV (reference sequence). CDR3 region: CASSSGQGRETQYF. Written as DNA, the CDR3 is TGTGCCAGCAGTTCCGGACAGGGGAGAGAGACCCAGTACTTC.

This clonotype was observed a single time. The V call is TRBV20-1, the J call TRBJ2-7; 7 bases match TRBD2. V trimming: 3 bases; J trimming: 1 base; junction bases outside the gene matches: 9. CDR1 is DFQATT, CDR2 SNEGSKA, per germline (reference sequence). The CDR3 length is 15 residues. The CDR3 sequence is CSASGKGGGSYEQYF. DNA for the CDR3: TGCAGTGCTAGCGGAAAGGGCGGGGGATCCTACGAGCAGTACTTC.

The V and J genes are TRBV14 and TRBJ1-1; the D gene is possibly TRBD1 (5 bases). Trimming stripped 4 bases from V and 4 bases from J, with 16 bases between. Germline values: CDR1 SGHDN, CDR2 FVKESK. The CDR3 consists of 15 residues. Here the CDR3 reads CASSPDFPQGTEAFF. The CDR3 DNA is TGTGCCAGCAGCCCAGACTTCCCGCAGGGCACTGAAGCTTTCTTT.

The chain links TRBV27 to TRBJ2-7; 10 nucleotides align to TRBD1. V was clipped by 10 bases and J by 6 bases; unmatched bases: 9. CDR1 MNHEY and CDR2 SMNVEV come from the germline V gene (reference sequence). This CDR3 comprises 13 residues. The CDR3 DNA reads TGTGCCACCGCGGGACAGGGGACAATCGAGCAGTACTTC. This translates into CATAGQGTIEQYF.

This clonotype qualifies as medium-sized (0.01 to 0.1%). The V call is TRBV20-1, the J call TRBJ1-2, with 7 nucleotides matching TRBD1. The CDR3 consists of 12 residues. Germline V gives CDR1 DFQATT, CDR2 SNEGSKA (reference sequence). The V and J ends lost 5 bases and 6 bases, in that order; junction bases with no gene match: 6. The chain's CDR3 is CSADRQGDGYTF. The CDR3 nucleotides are TGCAGTGCTGATAGACAGGGTGATGGCTACACCTTC.

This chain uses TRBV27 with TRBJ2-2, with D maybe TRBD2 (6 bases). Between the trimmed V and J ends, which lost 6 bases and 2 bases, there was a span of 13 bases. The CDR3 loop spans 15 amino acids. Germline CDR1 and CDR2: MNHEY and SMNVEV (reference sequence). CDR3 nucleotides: TGTGCCAGCAGCCCCGGGAGCTTAAACACCGGGGAGCTGTTTTTT. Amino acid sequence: CASSPGSLNTGELFF.

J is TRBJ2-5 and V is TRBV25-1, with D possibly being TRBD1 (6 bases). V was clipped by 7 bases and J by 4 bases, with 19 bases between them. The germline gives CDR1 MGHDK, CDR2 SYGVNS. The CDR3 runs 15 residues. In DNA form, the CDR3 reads TGTGCCAGCACCAACACGGGACAACATGGAGAGACCCAGTACTTC. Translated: CASTNTGQHGETQYF.

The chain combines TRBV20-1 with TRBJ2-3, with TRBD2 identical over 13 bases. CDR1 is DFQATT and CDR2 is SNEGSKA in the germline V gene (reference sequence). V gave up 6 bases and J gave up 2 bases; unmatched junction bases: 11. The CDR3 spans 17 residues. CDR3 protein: CSARTSGRSGHTDTQYF. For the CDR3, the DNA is TGCAGTGCCCGGACTAGCGGGAGATCGGGCCACACAGATACGCAGTATTTT.

CDR3 sequence reads: CASRRDRSSYNEQFF. DNA for the CDR3: TGTGCCAGCAGGAGGGACAGATCATCCTACAATGAGCAGTTCTTC. The chain carries TRBV27 and TRBJ2-1, with 7 nucleotides matching TRBD1. This CDR3 spans 15 amino acids. Trimming took 6 bases from V and 1 from J; bases not matched to a gene: 6. Germline CDR1 is MNHEY and CDR2 is SMNVEV (reference sequence).

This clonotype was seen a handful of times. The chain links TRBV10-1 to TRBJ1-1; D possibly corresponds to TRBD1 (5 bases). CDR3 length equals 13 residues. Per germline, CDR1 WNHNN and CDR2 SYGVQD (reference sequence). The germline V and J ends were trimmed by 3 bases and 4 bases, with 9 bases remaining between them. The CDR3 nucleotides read TGCGCCAGCAGTGACTCAGGGAGCACTGAAGCTTTCTTT. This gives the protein CASSDSGSTEAFF.

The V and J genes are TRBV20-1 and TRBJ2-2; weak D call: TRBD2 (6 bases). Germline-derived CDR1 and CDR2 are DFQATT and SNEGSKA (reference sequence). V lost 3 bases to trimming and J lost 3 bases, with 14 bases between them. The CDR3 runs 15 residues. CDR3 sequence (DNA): TGCAGTGCTAGGCAGACCGGGACTTACACCGGGGAGCTGTTTTTT. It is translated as CSARQTGTYTGELFF.

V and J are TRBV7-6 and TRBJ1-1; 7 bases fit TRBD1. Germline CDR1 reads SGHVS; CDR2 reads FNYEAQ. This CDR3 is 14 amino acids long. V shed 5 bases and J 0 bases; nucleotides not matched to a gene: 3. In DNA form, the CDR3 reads TGTGCCAGCAGCCCGACAGGGCTGAACACTGAAGCTTTCTTT. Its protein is CASSPTGLNTEAFF.

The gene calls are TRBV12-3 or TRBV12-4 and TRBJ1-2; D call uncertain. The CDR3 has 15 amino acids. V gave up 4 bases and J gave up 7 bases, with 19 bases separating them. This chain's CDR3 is CASSSYTEGNAGYTF. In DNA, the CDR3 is TGTGCCAGCAGTTCCTACACGGAGGGTAACGCTGGCTACACCTTC.

CDR3: CSAELGDSTDTQYF. The CDR3 DNA follows: TGCAGTGCTGAACTGGGGGACAGTACAGATACGCAGTATTTT. The chain recombines TRBV20-1 with TRBJ2-3; 7 nucleotides agree with TRBD1. The CDR3 has 14 residues. The junction had 8 bases not matched to a gene; V was cut back by 5 bases and J by 3 bases. Per the germline V gene, CDR1 is DFQATT and CDR2 is SNEGSKA (reference sequence).

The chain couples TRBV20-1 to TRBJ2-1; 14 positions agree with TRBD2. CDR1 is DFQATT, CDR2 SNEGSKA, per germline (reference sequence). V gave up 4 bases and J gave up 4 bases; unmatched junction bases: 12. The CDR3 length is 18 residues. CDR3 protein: CSATGTSGSLASYNEQFF. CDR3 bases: TGCAGTGCTACCGGGACTAGCGGGAGTTTAGCTAGTTACAATGAGCAGTTCTTC.

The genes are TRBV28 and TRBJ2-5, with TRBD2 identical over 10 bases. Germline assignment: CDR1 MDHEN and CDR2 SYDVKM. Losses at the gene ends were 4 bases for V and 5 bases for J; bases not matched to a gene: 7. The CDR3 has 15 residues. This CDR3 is CASSSASGSWETQYF. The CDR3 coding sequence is TGTGCCAGCAGTTCGGCTAGCGGGAGTTGGGAGACCCAGTACTTC. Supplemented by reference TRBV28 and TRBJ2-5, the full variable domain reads DVKVTQSSRYLVKRTGEKVFLECVQDMDHENMFWYRQDPGLGLRLIYFSYDVKMKEKGDIPEGYSVSREKKERFSLILESASTNQTSMYLCASSSASGSWETQYFGPGTRLLVL.

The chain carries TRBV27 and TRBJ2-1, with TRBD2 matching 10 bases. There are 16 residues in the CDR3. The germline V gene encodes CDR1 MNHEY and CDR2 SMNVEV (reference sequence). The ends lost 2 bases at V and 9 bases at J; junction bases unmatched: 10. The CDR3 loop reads CASSLAWAAGGSEQFF. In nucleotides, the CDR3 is TGTGCCAGCAGTTTAGCTTGGGCAGCGGGAGGGTCTGAGCAGTTCTTC.

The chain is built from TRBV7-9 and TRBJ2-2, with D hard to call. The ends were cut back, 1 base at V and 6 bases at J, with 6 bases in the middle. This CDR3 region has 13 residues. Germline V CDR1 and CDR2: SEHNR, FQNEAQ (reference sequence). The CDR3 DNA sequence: TGTGCCAGCAGCTTAGTAGGTTCCGGGGAGCTGTTTTTT. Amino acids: CASSLVGSGELFF. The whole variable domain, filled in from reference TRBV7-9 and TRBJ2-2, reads DTGVSQNPRHKITKRGQNVTFRCDPISEHNRLYWYRQTLGQGPEFLTYFQNEAQLEKSRLLSDRFSAERPKGSFSTLEIQRTEQGDSAMYLCASSLVGSGELFFGEGSRLTVL.

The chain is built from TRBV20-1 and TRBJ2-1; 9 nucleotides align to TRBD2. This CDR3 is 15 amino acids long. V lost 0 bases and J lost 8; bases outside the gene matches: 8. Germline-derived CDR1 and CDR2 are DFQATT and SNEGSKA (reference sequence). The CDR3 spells CSARDPGSGSDEQFF. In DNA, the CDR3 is TGCAGTGCTAGAGATCCAGGTAGCGGGAGCGATGAGCAGTTCTTC.

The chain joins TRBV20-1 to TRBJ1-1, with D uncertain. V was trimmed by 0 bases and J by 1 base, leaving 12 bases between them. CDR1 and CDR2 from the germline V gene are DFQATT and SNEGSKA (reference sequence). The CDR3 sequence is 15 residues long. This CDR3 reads CSARDWPGKNTEAFF. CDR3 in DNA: TGCAGTGCTAGAGATTGGCCCGGGAAGAACACTGAAGCTTTCTTT.

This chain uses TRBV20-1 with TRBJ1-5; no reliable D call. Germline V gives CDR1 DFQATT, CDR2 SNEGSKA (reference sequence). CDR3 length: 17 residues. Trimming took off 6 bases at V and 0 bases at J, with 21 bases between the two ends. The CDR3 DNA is TGCAGTGCCCCCCCCCCTGGACGGGTCTATAGCAATCAGCCCCAGCATTTT. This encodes CSAPPPGRVYSNQPQHF.